This section outlines one T cell receptor (beta chain) sequence together with its context. Its specificity is not known. The treatment here: 19 received Ad26.COV2.S at low or high dose, single or two shots; about 5 received placebo; per-sample allocation not given. All samples were drawn on day 63, counting from the first vaccine or placebo injection. Boston provided a donor who was an adult aged 18-55 years. The entry originates in a study of Ad26.COV2.S vaccination and SARS-CoV-2 variants. The overall study: Recipients of Ad26.COV2.S got it intramuscularly, once or twice 56 days apart.

Clones were sequenced by immunoSEQ multiplex PCR, and TCRdb holds only the in-frame ones, with some missing. Of just over 350,000 clones listed, approximately 81% are singletons. CDR3 length: 15 amino acids. The germline V and J ends were trimmed by 7 bases and 8 bases, with 22 bases remaining between them. The germline gives CDR1 LNHDA, CDR2 SQIVND (reference sequence). Broader study findings: Placebo and vaccine recipients had non-spike TCR breadth that was similar. Placebo recipients had lower spike-specific TCR breadth than vaccine recipients.

Material: peripheral blood, obtained in a trial of Ad26.COV2.S vaccine versus placebo. This rearrangement joins TRBV19 to TRBJ2-3, with D possibly matching TRBD1 (7 bases). The TCR was taken from a person between 18 and 65 years old who received the Ad26.COV2.S COVID-19 vaccine or a placebo. The CDR3 is CASKMRGRGQGTQYF. The DNA of the CDR3 is TGTGCCAGTAAGATGCGGGGAAGGGGGCAAGGTACGCAGTATTTT. Full variable domain (outside the CDR3, taken from reference TRBV19 and TRBJ2-3): DGGITQSPKYLFRKEGQNVTLSCEQNLNHDAMYWYRQDPGQGLRLIYYSQIVNDFQKGDIAEGYSVSREKKESFPLTVTSAQKNPTAFYLCASKMRGRGQGTQYFGPGTRLTVL.